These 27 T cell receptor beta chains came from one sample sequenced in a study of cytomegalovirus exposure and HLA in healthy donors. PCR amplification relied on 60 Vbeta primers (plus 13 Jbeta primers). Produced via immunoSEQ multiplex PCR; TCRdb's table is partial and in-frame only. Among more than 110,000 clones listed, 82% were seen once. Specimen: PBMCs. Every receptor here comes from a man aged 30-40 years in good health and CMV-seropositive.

The CDR3 region is CASSLQSRAGNTIYF. CDR3 nucleotide sequence: TGTGCCAGCAGCTTACAGTCGAGGGCTGGAAACACCATATATTTT. The chain joins TRBV7-6 to TRBJ1-3; D unclear. V shed 2 bases and J shed 2 bases, with 10 bases lying between them. Germline CDR1 and CDR2: SGHVS and FNYEAQ. The CDR3 is 15 residues long.

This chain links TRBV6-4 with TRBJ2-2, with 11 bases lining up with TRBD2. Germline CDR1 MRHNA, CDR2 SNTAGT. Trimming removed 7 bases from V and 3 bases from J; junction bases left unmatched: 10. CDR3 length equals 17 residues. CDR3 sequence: CASKPLTSGGHTGELFF. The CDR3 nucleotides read TGTGCCAGCAAGCCCCTCACTAGCGGGGGCCACACCGGGGAGCTGTTTTTT.

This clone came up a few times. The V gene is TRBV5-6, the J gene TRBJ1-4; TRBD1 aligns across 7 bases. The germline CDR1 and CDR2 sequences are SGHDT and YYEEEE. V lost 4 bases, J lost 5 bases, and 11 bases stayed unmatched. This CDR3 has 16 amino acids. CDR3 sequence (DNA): TGTGCCAGCAGCCCTGGTAAGGACAGGATAAATGAAAAACTGTTTTTT. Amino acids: CASSPGKDRINEKLFF. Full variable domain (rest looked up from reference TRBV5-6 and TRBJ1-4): DAGVTQSPTHLIKTRGQQVTLRCSPKSGHDTVSWYQQALGQGPQFIFQYYEEEERQRGNFPDRFSGHQFPNYSSELNVNALLLGDSALYLCASSPGKDRINEKLFFGSGTQLSVL.

This CDR3 is CASSPGSTRKYIQYF. CDR3 DNA sequence: TGTGCCAGCAGCCCGGGGTCGACGCGGAAATACATTCAGTACTTC. The chain employs TRBV27 and TRBJ2-4; possible D gene TRBD2, 5 bases. The CDR3 runs 15 residues. Germline values: CDR1 MNHEY, CDR2 SMNVEV (reference sequence). Between the trimmed V and J ends, which lost 6 bases and 8 bases, there was a span of 20 bases.

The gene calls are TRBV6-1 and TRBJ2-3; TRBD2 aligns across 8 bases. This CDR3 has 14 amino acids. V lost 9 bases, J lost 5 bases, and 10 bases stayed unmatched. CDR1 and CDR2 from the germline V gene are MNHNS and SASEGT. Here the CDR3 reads CASESGGSRDTQYF. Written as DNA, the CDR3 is TGTGCCAGTGAGAGCGGGGGCTCTCGAGATACGCAGTATTTT.

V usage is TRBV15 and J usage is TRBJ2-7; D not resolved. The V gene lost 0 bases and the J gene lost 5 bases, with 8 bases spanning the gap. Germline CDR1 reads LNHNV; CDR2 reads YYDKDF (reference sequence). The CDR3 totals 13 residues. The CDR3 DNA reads TGTGCCACCAGCAGAGAGGAGAGCGACGAGCAGTACTTC. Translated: CATSREESDEQYF.

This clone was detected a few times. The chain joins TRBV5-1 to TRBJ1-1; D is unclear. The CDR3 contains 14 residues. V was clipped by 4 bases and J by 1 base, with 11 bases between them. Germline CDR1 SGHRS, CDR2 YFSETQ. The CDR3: CASSPGMGNTEAFF. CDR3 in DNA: TGCGCCAGCAGCCCGGGAATGGGGAACACTGAAGCTTTCTTT.

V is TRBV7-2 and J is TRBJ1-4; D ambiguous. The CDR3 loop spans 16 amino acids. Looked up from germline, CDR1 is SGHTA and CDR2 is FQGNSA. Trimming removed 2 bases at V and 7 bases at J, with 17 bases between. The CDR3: CASSLPDTWSPEKLFF. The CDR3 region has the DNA TGTGCCAGCAGCTTACCTGACACGTGGTCCCCTGAAAAACTGTTTTTT.

The CDR3: CASRASGSPGELFF. The CDR3 DNA follows: TGTGCCAGCCGGGCTAGCGGGAGCCCCGGGGAGCTGTTTTTT. The chain carries TRBV28 and TRBJ2-2; 10 bases are a match to TRBD2. The length of the CDR3 is 14 residues. The germline V gene has CDR1 MDHEN and CDR2 SYDVKM. V trimming: 8 bases; J trimming: 6 bases; junction bases outside the gene matches: 6.

CDR3 bases: TGTGCCAGTAGTCCGGGACAGGAAAAGGATGGCTACACCTTC. This gives the protein CASSPGQEKDGYTF. The V and J genes are TRBV19 and TRBJ1-2; 8 bases agree with TRBD1. This CDR3 has 14 amino acids. The V gene end was trimmed by 5 bases and the J gene end by 6 bases; junction bases not matched to a gene: 8. The germline V gene has CDR1 LNHDA and CDR2 SQIVND (reference sequence).

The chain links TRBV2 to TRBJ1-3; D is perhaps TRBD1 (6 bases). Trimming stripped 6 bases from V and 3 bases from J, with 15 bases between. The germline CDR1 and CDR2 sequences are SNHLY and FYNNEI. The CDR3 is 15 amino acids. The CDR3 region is CASRMTRGIGNTIYF. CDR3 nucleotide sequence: TGTGCCAGCAGGATGACGAGGGGGATTGGAAACACCATATATTTT.

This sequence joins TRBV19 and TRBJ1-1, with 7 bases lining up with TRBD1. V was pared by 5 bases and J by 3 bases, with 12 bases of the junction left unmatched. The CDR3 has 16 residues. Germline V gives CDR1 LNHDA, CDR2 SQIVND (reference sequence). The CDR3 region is CASSPRQGGGYTEAFF. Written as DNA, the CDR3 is TGTGCCAGTAGTCCCCGACAGGGTGGCGGCTACACTGAAGCTTTCTTT.

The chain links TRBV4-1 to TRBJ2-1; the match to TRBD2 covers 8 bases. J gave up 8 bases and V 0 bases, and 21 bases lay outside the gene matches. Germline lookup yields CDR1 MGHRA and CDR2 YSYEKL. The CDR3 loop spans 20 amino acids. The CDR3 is CASSQDSSSRAGGNAHEQFF. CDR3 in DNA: TGCGCCAGCAGCCAAGATTCGAGTTCTAGGGCGGGAGGCAACGCCCATGAGCAGTTCTTC.

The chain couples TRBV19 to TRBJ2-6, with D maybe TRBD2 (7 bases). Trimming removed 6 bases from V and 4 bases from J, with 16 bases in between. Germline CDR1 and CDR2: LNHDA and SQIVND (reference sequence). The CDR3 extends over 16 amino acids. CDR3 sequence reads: CASRSGGERGANVLTF. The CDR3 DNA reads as TGTGCCAGTAGATCGGGGGGCGAAAGAGGGGCCAACGTCCTGACTTTC.

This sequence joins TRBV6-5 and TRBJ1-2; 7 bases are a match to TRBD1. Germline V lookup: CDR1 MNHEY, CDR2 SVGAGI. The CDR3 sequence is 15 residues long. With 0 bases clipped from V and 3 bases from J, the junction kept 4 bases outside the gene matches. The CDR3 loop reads CASSYSYRGHYGYTF. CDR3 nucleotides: TGTGCCAGCAGTTACTCGTACAGGGGCCACTATGGCTACACCTTC.

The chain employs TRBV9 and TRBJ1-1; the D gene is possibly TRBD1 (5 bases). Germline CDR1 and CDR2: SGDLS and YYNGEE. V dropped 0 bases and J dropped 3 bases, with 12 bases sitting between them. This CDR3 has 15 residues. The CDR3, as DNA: TGTGCCAGCAGCGTAGAATGGGGCCCGGACACTGAAGCTTTCTTT. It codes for CASSVEWGPDTEAFF.

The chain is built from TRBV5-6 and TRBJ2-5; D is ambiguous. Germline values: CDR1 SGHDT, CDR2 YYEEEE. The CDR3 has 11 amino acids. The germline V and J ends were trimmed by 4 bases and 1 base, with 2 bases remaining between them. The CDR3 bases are TGTGCCAGCAGCCTCCAAGAGACCCAGTACTTC. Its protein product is CASSLQETQYF.

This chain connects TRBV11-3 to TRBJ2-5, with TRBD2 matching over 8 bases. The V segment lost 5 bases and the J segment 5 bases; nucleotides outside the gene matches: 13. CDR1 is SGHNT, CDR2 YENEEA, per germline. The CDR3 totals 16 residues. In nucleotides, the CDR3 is TGTGCCAGCAGCCGTCTCGGGGGCGGGGGGCAGGAGACCCAGTACTTC. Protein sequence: CASSRLGGGGQETQYF.

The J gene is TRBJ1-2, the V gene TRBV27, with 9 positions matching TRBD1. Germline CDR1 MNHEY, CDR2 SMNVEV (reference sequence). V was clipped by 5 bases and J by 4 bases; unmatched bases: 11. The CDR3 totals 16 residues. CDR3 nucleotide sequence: TGTGCCAGCAGTCCAGCCAACAGGGGGCGAGGCTATGGCTACACCTTC. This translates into CASSPANRGRGYGYTF.

In DNA form, the CDR3 reads TGTGCCAGCAGTGAGGAGACAGGGGGCTTAGGGACCCAGTACTTC. It codes for CASSEETGGLGTQYF. The rearrangement links TRBV27 to TRBJ2-5, with TRBD1 matching over 10 bases. Trimming took 5 bases from V and 7 from J; bases not matched to a gene: 10. Germline values: CDR1 MNHEY, CDR2 SMNVEV (reference sequence). This CDR3 has 15 residues.

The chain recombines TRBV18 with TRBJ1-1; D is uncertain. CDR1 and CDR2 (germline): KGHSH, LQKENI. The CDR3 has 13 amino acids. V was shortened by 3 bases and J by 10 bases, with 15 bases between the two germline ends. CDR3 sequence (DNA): TGTGCCAGCTCACCTCAGGATTCTTCGGCAGCTTTCTTT. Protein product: CASSPQDSSAAFF.

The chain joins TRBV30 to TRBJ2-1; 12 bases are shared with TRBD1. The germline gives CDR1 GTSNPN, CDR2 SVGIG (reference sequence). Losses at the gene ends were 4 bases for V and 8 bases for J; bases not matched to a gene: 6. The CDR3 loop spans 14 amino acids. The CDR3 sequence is CAWNSRDRGHEQFF. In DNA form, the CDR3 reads TGTGCCTGGAACTCAAGGGACAGGGGGCATGAGCAGTTCTTC.

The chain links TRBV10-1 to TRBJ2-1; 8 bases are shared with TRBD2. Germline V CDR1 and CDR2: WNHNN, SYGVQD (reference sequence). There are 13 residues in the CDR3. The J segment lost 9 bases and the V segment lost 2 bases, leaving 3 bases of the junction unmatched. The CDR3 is CASSERGGGEQFF. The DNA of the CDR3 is TGCGCCAGCAGTGAGCGGGGGGGCGGTGAGCAGTTCTTC.

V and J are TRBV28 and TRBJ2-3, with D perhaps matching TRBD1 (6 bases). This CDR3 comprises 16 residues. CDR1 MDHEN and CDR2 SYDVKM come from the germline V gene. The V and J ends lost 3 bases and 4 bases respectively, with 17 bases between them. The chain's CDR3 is CASSFPWTDNPDTQYF. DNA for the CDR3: TGTGCCAGCAGTTTCCCCTGGACAGACAACCCAGATACGCAGTATTTT.

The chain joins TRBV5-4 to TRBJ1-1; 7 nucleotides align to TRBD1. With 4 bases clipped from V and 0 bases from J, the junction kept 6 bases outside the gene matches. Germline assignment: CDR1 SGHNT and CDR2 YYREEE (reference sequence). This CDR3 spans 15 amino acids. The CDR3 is CASSQRGQMNTEAFF. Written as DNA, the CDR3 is TGTGCCAGCAGCCAGAGGGGACAGATGAACACTGAAGCTTTCTTT.

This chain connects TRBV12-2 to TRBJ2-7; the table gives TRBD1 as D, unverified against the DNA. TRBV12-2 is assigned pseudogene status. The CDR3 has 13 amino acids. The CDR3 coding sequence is TGTGCAAGTCGCTTAGGGACAGGACTCGAGCAGTACTTC. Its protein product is CASRLGTGLEQYF.

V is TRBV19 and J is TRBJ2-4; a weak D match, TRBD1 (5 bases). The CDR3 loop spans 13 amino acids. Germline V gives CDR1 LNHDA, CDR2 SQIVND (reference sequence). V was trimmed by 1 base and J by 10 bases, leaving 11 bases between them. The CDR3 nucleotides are TGTGCCAGTAGTATAGGGGGCGGCATTATTCAGTACTTC. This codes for CASSIGGGIIQYF.